This T cell receptor beta chain was sequenced in a study of T cells expressing NK-cell markers. TCRdb re-called the 5' RACE reads and gives one entry per CDR3 protein, without DNA. The sample has some 190,000 distinct CDR3 sequences. Germline CDR1 is DFQATT and CDR2 is SNEGSKA (reference sequence). This CDR3 contains 16 residues. This chain links TRBV20-1 with TRBJ2-7; no DNA is available, so the TRBD2 call from TCRdb remains unchecked. The sample taken for sequencing was blood T cells: a sorted CD56 or NKG2C T cell subset, CD4+ or CD8+ T cells, or bulk PBMC T cells (not recorded which). The sequence derives from a man aged 18-70 years in good health. This chain's CDR3 is CSARTTDSGVINEQYF.